Below are 31 T cell receptor beta chains sequenced from a single sample in a study of graft-versus-host responses after intestinal transplantation. The antigens of these receptors remain unknown. Profiled with immunoSEQ multiplex PCR; TCRdb holds only in-frame clones, not every one. The repertoire holds tens of thousands of clones, 80% to 90% seen once, with roughly 2.5% in the top ten. The source was unstimulated CD8+ T cells sorted from spleen or lymph node cells, collected before intestinal transplant. The source is a human donor who received an intestinal transplant.

The rearrangement uses TRBV10-2 and TRBJ2-5; 9 nucleotides agree with TRBD1. With V trimmed by 6 bases and J by 1 base, 9 bases remained unmatched. CDR1 WSHSY and CDR2 SAAADI come from the germline V gene. CDR3 length: 16 residues. CDR3 nucleotides: TGCGCCAGCAGCACGTACAGGGGGCCCCCCCAAGAGACCCAGTACTTC. This codes for CASSTYRGPPQETQYF.

The chain couples TRBV4-1 to TRBJ2-7; 7 bases line up with TRBD2. This CDR3 has 14 amino acids. Per the germline V gene, CDR1 is MGHRA and CDR2 is YSYEKL. J lost 5 bases, V lost 4 bases, and 8 bases had no gene match. CDR3 nucleotide sequence: TGCGCCAGCAGCCCATTAATAGCGGGTAACGAGCAGTACTTC. Translated: CASSPLIAGNEQYF.

CDR3 protein: CASSQERDRGYEQYF. Here the CDR3 DNA reads TGCGCCAGCAGCCAGGAAAGGGACAGGGGCTACGAGCAGTACTTC. The V and J genes are TRBV4-1 and TRBJ2-7; 10 bases are a match to TRBD1. The CDR3 is 15 amino acids. The V and J ends lost 3 bases and 3 bases, in that order; junction bases with no gene match: 5. Germline V lookup: CDR1 MGHRA, CDR2 YSYEKL.

The V and J genes are TRBV19 and TRBJ1-5; 10 bases align to TRBD1. V dropped 3 bases and J dropped 2; count of bases not matched to a gene: 1. The CDR3 contains 15 residues. Germline loops: CDR1 LNHDA, CDR2 SQIVND (reference sequence). CDR3 sequence: CASSIGTGGNQPQHF. The CDR3 DNA reads TGTGCCAGTAGTATTGGGACAGGGGGCAATCAGCCCCAGCATTTT.

This rearrangement joins TRBV25-1 to TRBJ1-2, with D possibly being TRBD1 (5 bases). Germline V gene lookup returns CDR1 MGHDK and CDR2 SYGVNS. V shed 4 bases and J shed 4 bases, with 16 bases lying between them. The CDR3 runs 15 residues. Here the CDR3 DNA reads TGTGCCAGCAGTGGGGGGGAGGGGAGGGTCTATGGCTACACCTTC. Encoded protein: CASSGGEGRVYGYTF.

This chain connects TRBV28 to TRBJ2-1, with 9 bases matching TRBD2. The CDR3 spans 14 residues. J lost 8 bases, V lost 7 bases, and 9 bases had no gene match. Germline V gene data show CDR1 as MDHEN and CDR2 as SYDVKM. The CDR3 protein is CASKRGVSGDEQFF. The CDR3 bases are TGTGCCAGCAAGCGGGGGGTGTCGGGCGATGAGCAGTTCTTC.

This sequence joins TRBV10-1 and TRBJ2-7, with TRBD2 identical over 8 bases. Germline CDR1 WNHNN, CDR2 SYGVQD (reference sequence). CDR3 length: 13 residues. With V trimmed by 6 bases and J by 9 bases, 10 bases remained unmatched. In nucleotides, the CDR3 is TGCGCCAGCAGGCCCGGCGGGGGGTGGGGGCAGTACTTC. Translating it yields CASRPGGGWGQYF.

V and J are TRBV7-8 and TRBJ2-7; D may be TRBD1 (5 bases). Germline V gene lookup returns CDR1 SGHVS and CDR2 FQNEAQ. This CDR3 is built from 14 residues. V lost 0 bases and J lost 3, with 9 bases in between. The CDR3 DNA reads TGTGCCAGCAGCTTAGCACAGGCTGGCTACGAGCAGTACTTC. This translates into CASSLAQAGYEQYF.

Only one count was recorded for this clone. The chain has TRBV4-2 and TRBJ1-1; possible D gene TRBD1, 6 bases. CDR3 length: 13 residues. The germline V and J ends were trimmed by 0 bases and 7 bases, with 9 bases remaining between them. CDR1 is LGHNA, CDR2 YNFKEQ, per germline. The CDR3 here is CASSQDRGGEAFF. The CDR3 DNA reads as TGTGCCAGCAGCCAAGATAGGGGGGGTGAAGCTTTCTTT.

Here the CDR3 DNA reads TGTGCCAGCAGTTTTGCGGCTAACACTGAAGCTTTCTTT. It specifies CASSFAANTEAFF. The rearrangement links TRBV27 to TRBJ1-1; no definite D call. Trimming took 3 bases from V and 2 from J, leaving 7 bases between them. Per germline, CDR1 MNHEY and CDR2 SMNVEV (reference sequence). The CDR3 runs 13 residues.

The rearrangement links TRBV6-1 to TRBJ2-6; D remains ambiguous. Deletions cut 5 bases from V and 0 bases from J, with 8 bases between. CDR1 is MNHNS and CDR2 is SASEGT in the germline V gene. The length of the CDR3 is 15 residues. The CDR3 DNA follows: TGTGCCAGCAGTTCCGAGTCCTCTGGGGCCAACGTCCTGACTTTC. Translation gives CASSSESSGANVLTF.

The chain is built from TRBV6-4 and TRBJ2-1; TRBD1 aligns across 10 bases. V gave up 8 bases and J gave up 4 bases; unmatched junction bases: 8. Germline V lookup: CDR1 MRHNA, CDR2 SNTAGT. CDR3 length: 15 residues. Here the CDR3 reads CASAKGDRGYNEQFF. CDR3 sequence (DNA): TGTGCCAGCGCAAAGGGGGACAGGGGATACAATGAGCAGTTCTTC.

The CDR3 sequence: CASSLWGGRGSPLHF. In DNA, the CDR3 is TGTGCCAGCAGCTTATGGGGGGGGCGAGGATCACCCCTCCACTTT. The chain couples TRBV7-6 to TRBJ1-6, with D perhaps matching TRBD1 (6 bases). From germline, CDR1 is SGHVS and CDR2 FNYEAQ. This CDR3 contains 15 residues. Trimming removed 2 bases at V and 10 bases at J, with 15 bases between.

V gene TRBV5-3 combines with J gene TRBJ2-4; TRBD2 agrees at 7 bases. TRBV5-3 is placed among ORFs of uncertain function. The CDR3 length is 14 residues. The J segment lost 7 bases and the V segment lost 2 bases, leaving 6 bases of the junction unmatched. The CDR3, as DNA: TGTGCCAGAAGCTTTGGAGGGCGGGAGAACATTCAGTACTTC. It codes for CARSFGGRENIQYF.

The chain joins TRBV2 to TRBJ2-2; TRBD1 is a possible D gene (5 bases). The CDR3 consists of 13 residues. Germline loops: CDR1 SNHLY, CDR2 FYNNEI. V was pared by 3 bases and J by 7 bases, with 9 bases between. The CDR3 sequence: CASSEGLNGELFF. The CDR3, as DNA: TGTGCCAGCAGTGAGGGGCTGAACGGGGAGCTGTTTTTT. Full variable domain (missing parts from reference TRBV2 and TRBJ2-2): EPEVTQTPSHQVTQMGQEVILRCVPISNHLYFYWYRQILGQKVEFLVSFYNNEISEKSEIFDDQFSVERPDGSNFTLKIRSTKLEDSAMYFCASSEGLNGELFFGEGSRLTVL.

This clone appeared a single time. An end of the junction differs from the germline gene, which may be a read error. The chain uses TRBV9 and TRBJ2-5, with TRBD1 identical over 7 bases. This CDR3 has 12 residues. CDR1 is SGDLS and CDR2 is YYNGEE in the germline V gene. CDR3 nucleotides: TGTGCCAGCAGCGTCTCGACAGGGTCGCTCCACTTC. Protein product: CASSVSTGSLHF.

The chain employs TRBV5-1 and TRBJ2-7, with TRBD1 as a possible D gene (5 bases). Germline V lookup: CDR1 SGHRS, CDR2 YFSETQ. The germline V and J ends were trimmed by 2 bases and 5 bases, with 20 bases remaining between them. The length of the CDR3 is 16 residues. Written as DNA, the CDR3 is TGCGCCAGCAGCTTACGAACCGACAGCGTGAACGACGAGCAGTACTTC. As protein: CASSLRTDSVNDEQYF. The full variable domain, with the rest looked up from reference TRBV5-1 and TRBJ2-7, is KAGVTQTPRYLIKTRGQQVTLSCSPISGHRSVSWYQQTPGQGLQFLFEYFSETQRNKGNFPGRFSGRQFSNSRSEMNVSTLELGDSALYLCASSLRTDSVNDEQYFGPGTRLTVT.

This chain connects TRBV11-2 to TRBJ2-7, with TRBD2 as a possible D gene (6 bases). The CDR3 totals 15 residues. Trimming left V 2 bases short and J 5 bases short, with 16 bases between. Germline CDR1 reads SGHAT; CDR2 reads FQNNGV. The CDR3 sequence: CASSLSAPSGDEQYF. CDR3 DNA sequence: TGTGCCAGCAGCTTAAGCGCGCCCTCGGGGGACGAGCAGTACTTC.

In its sample, this clone was seen a few times. The chain has TRBV7-9 and TRBJ1-2; 7 bases align to TRBD1. Germline CDR1 is SEHNR and CDR2 is FQNEAQ (reference sequence). The CDR3 is made up of 13 amino acids. J gave up 6 bases and V 4 bases, and 5 bases lay outside the gene matches. CDR3 nucleotides: TGTGCCAGCAGCTCAGGGACAGCCAATGGCTACACCTTC. Translation: CASSSGTANGYTF.

The gene calls are TRBV9 and TRBJ1-1; possibly TRBD1 for D (5 bases). V was clipped by 0 bases and J by 6 bases, with 9 bases between them. The CDR3 loop spans 13 amino acids. In germline, CDR1 is SGDLS, CDR2 YYNGEE. CDR3 nucleotide sequence: TGTGCCAGCAGCGTAGTAACAGGCTCTGAAGCTTTCTTT. Translating gives CASSVVTGSEAFF.

The V call is TRBV6-1, the J call TRBJ2-7, with a possible D match to TRBD1 (6 bases). Germline assignment: CDR1 MNHNS and CDR2 SASEGT. The V end lost 0 bases, the J end lost 3 bases, and 15 bases lay between the germline ends. This CDR3 is built from 16 residues. DNA of the CDR3: TGTGCCAGCAGTGAAGCGGGTATTACAGGGTTCTACGAGCAGTACTTC. Translation: CASSEAGITGFYEQYF.

The rearrangement uses TRBV27 and TRBJ2-1; 8 bases align to TRBD2. Germline values: CDR1 MNHEY, CDR2 SMNVEV (reference sequence). V lost 5 bases to trimming and J lost 14 bases; unmatched junction nucleotides: 11. The CDR3 sequence is 13 residues long. CDR3 region: CASSLQVGGDKFF. CDR3 bases: TGTGCCAGCAGTCTACAAGTCGGGGGGGATAAGTTCTTC.

This clone is a singleton in its sample. This rearrangement joins TRBV19 to TRBJ1-5; 9 positions match TRBD1. The V gene end was trimmed by 4 bases and the J gene end by 5 bases; junction bases not matched to a gene: 6. The CDR3 has 15 residues. Germline V gene lookup returns CDR1 LNHDA and CDR2 SQIVND (reference sequence). In nucleotides, the CDR3 is TGTGCCAGTAGTACCTGGGGACAGGGCGATCAGCCCCAGCATTTT. This translates into CASSTWGQGDQPQHF.

V is TRBV7-2 and J is TRBJ2-1, with D possibly TRBD2 on 6 matching bases. Per the germline V gene, CDR1 is SGHTA and CDR2 is FQGNSA. The CDR3 length is 15 residues. Trimming shortened V by 4 bases and J by 2 bases, and 12 bases separated the two germline ends. The CDR3 DNA is TGTGCCAGCAGCTACTTAGCGGACCCCTACAATGAGCAGTTCTTC. It yields the protein CASSYLADPYNEQFF.

J is TRBJ1-3 and V is TRBV18, with 11 bases that match TRBD1. Germline loops: CDR1 KGHSH, CDR2 LQKENI. The CDR3 is 18 residues long. The J segment lost 4 bases and the V segment lost 2 bases, leaving 10 bases of the junction unmatched. The CDR3 DNA sequence: TGTGCCAGCTCACCATGGGACAGGGGGTTAGGAAGAGGAAACACCATATATTTT. Protein: CASSPWDRGLGRGNTIYF.

The rearrangement links TRBV2 to TRBJ2-5; 12 nucleotides align to TRBD2. There are 14 residues in the CDR3. CDR1 is SNHLY, CDR2 FYNNEI, per germline. J was trimmed by 5 bases and V by 8 bases; bases with no gene match: 6. Here the CDR3 reads CASWLAGGPETQYF. CDR3 in DNA: TGTGCCAGCTGGCTAGCGGGGGGGCCGGAGACCCAGTACTTC.

The chain carries TRBV6-1 and TRBJ1-2; 8 positions match TRBD1. The length of the CDR3 is 13 residues. V gave up 2 bases and J gave up 8 bases; unmatched junction bases: 4. Germline V CDR1 and CDR2: MNHNS, SASEGT. As DNA, the CDR3 is TGTGCCAGCAGTGAACAGGGGGCGCGCGGCTACACCTTC. Translating it yields CASSEQGARGYTF.

The rearrangement joins TRBV5-6 to TRBJ1-2; D is undetermined. The CDR3 has 13 amino acids. Between the trimmed V and J ends, which lost 0 bases and 3 bases, there was a span of 6 bases. Germline values: CDR1 SGHDT, CDR2 YYEEEE. The CDR3 protein is CASSLAGYYGYTF. CDR3 in DNA: TGTGCCAGCAGCTTGGCCGGGTACTATGGCTACACCTTC.

The chain has TRBV4-1 and TRBJ2-3; 7 bases agree with TRBD2. Per germline, CDR1 MGHRA and CDR2 YSYEKL. The CDR3 loop spans 21 amino acids. Trimming cost V 3 bases and J 2 bases; bases outside gene matches: 23. For the CDR3, the DNA is TGCGCCAGCAGCCATGGGGGACCCGGGAGGCCCTTCACCTCGCTCACAGATACGCAGTATTTT. Amino acid sequence: CASSHGGPGRPFTSLTDTQYF.

A single count supports this clone. This chain's CDR3 is CASSPRGAGGISSYNEQFF. The DNA of the CDR3 is TGTGCCAGCAGCCCCCGTGGAGCGGGGGGCATAAGCTCCTACAATGAGCAGTTCTTC. The rearrangement uses TRBV7-3 and TRBJ2-1; 9 positions match TRBD2. The CDR3 has 19 amino acids. The germline V gene encodes CDR1 SGHTA and CDR2 FQGTGA. Trimming removed 5 bases from V and 0 bases from J; junction bases left unmatched: 14.

The chain uses TRBV25-1 and TRBJ2-2; 7 bases agree with TRBD2. V lost 1 base to trimming and J lost 3 bases; unmatched junction nucleotides: 2. Germline CDR1 MGHDK, CDR2 SYGVNS. The CDR3 is 15 residues long. CDR3 sequence: CASSESGRDTGELFF. The CDR3 DNA reads TGTGCCAGCAGTGAATCAGGGAGGGACACCGGGGAGCTGTTTTTT. The full variable domain, its missing parts supplied by reference TRBV25-1 and TRBJ2-2, is EADIYQTPRYLVIGTGKKITLECSQTMGHDKMYWYQQDPGMELHLIHYSYGVNSTEKGDLSSESTVSRIRTEHFPLTLESARPSHTSQYLCASSESGRDTGELFFGEGSRLTVL.